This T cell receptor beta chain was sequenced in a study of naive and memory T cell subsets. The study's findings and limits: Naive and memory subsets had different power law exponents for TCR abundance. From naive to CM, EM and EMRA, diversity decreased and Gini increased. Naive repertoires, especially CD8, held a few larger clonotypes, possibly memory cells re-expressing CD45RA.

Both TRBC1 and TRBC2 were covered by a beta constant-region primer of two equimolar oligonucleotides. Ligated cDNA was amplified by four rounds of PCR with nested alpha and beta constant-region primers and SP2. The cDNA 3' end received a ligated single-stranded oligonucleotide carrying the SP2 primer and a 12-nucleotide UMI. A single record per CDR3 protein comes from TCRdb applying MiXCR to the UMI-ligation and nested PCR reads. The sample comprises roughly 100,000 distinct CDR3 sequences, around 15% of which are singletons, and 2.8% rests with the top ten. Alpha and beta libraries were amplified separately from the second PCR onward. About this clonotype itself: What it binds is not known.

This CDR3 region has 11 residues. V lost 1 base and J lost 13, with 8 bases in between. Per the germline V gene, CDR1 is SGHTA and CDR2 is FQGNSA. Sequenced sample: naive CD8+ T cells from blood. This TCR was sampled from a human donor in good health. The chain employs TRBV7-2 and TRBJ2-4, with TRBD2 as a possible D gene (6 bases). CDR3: CASSLGTNQYF. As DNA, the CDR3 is TGTGCCAGCAGCTTAGGGACTAACCAGTACTTC. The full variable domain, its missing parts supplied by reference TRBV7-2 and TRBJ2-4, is GAGVSQSPSNKVTEKGKDVELRCDPISGHTALYWYRQSLGQGLEFLIYFQGNSAPDKSGLPSDRFSAERTGGSVSTLTIQRTQQEDSAVYLCASSLGTNQYFGAGTRLSVL.